Presented here are 30 T cell receptor beta chains from one specimen sequenced in a study of T cell clonality in common variable immunodeficiency. TCRdb keeps only in-frame clones here, not all; method: immunoSEQ multiplex PCR. This sample carries tens of thousands of clones, none of them present only once. The specimen was peripheral blood mononuclear cells. The receptors originated from a person between 18 and 75 years old in good health.

This clone was counted many times. Coverage ceases 3 residues before the CDR3 finishes, and the germline J gene fills in the end. The rearrangement uses TRBV18 and TRBJ2-3, with D possibly TRBD2 on 6 matching bases. V was shortened by 10 bases and J by 2 bases, with 13 bases between the two germline ends. Germline V gives CDR1 KGHSH, CDR2 LQKENI. The CDR3 spans 13 residues. CDR3 region: CAIKGLLTDTQYF. Incomplete CDR3 DNA: TGTGCCATCAAGGGACTGCTCACAGATACG.

This clone came up a few times. The read halts 3 residues ahead of the CDR3 end, with the missing end drawn from the germline J gene. The rearrangement links TRBV11-3 to TRBJ2-5; 8 bases agree with TRBD2. The V gene end was trimmed by 5 bases and the J gene end by 2 bases; junction bases not matched to a gene: 4. Germline lookup yields CDR1 SGHNT and CDR2 YENEEA. The CDR3 totals 14 residues. The DNA read from the CDR3 is TGTGCCAGCAGCCACGGGGGGGATCAAGAGACC. As protein: CASSHGGDQET. The whole CDR3 region reads CASSHGGDQETQYF.

This clone appeared many times. With the read ending 3 residues before the CDR3 end, the germline J gene is used to fill in that end. The rearrangement links TRBV29-1 to TRBJ1-2; D might be TRBD1 (5 bases). The CDR3 contains 14 residues. Germline CDR1 is SQVTM and CDR2 is ANQGSEA. The germline V and J ends were trimmed by 0 bases and 4 bases, with 12 bases remaining between them. The CDR3 loop reads CSVEDETESYGYTF. CDR3 DNA, as far as it was read: TGCAGCGTTGAAGATGAGACAGAGAGCTATGGC.

Regarding this clone: The read terminates 3 residues ahead of where the CDR3 ends, so the germline J gene completes it. This rearrangement joins TRBV19 to TRBJ2-7; D is ambiguous. With 3 bases removed from V and 3 bases from J, the gap between germline ends came to 18 bases. Per germline, CDR1 LNHDA and CDR2 SQIVND (reference sequence). The CDR3 is made up of 16 amino acids. CDR3 protein: CASSIGGRAIHYEQYF. The part of the CDR3 DNA that was read is TGTGCCAGTAGTATTGGTGGTCGAGCTATTCACTACGAG.

This clone has a count of ten or more. Sequencing ends 3 residues short of the CDR3 end; the germline J gene provides the rest. The chain recombines TRBV20-1 with TRBJ2-1; D is unclear. Trimming left V 3 bases short and J 3 bases short, with 6 bases between. Germline-derived CDR1 and CDR2 are DFQATT and SNEGSKA (reference sequence). CDR3 length: 12 amino acids. CDR3 sequence reads: CSASRSYNEQFF. The DNA read from the CDR3 is TGCAGTGCTAGTCGTAGCTACAATGAG.

This clone showed up many times. Read sequence stops 3 residues before the CDR3 end, and the germline J gene provides the missing end. The chain joins TRBV18 to TRBJ2-5, with D unclear. The CDR3 length is 12 residues. Trimming cost V 4 bases and J 4 bases, with 7 bases left between them. The germline V gene has CDR1 KGHSH and CDR2 LQKENI. CDR3 protein: CASSLKRETQYF. The CDR3 bases that were read are TGTGCCAGCTCACTAAAGCGAGAGACC.

This clone showed up many times. Read coverage stops 3 residues before the CDR3 terminus; the germline J gene supplies the remainder. V is TRBV19 and J is TRBJ2-2, with 9 nucleotides matching TRBD2. Germline trimming cut 4 bases from V and 5 bases from J; bases unmatched to any gene: 8. The CDR3 extends over 16 amino acids. Germline V gives CDR1 LNHDA, CDR2 SQIVND (reference sequence). CDR3 sequence: CASSKVAGAGTGELFF. The CDR3 DNA, read in part, is TGTGCCAGTAGTAAGGTAGCGGGAGCGGGGACCGGGGAG. The entire variable domain, with the rest obtained from reference TRBV19 and TRBJ2-2, is as follows: DGGITQSPKYLFRKEGQNVTLSCEQNLNHDAMYWYRQDPGQGLRLIYYSQIVNDFQKGDIAEGYSVSREKKESFPLTVTSAQKNPTAFYLCASSKVAGAGTGELFFGEGSRLTVL.

This clone was seen many times. The read halts 3 residues ahead of the CDR3 end, with the missing end drawn from the germline J gene. V gene TRBV7-9 combines with J gene TRBJ2-7; D gene ambiguous. Germline CDR1 SEHNR, CDR2 FQNEAQ (reference sequence). V was pared by 7 bases and J by 6 bases, with 10 bases between. The CDR3 is made up of 11 amino acids. The CDR3: CASTPLSEQYF. The CDR3 bases that were read are TGTGCCAGCACCCCCCTGTCCGAG.

This clone has ten or more counts. Read data end 3 residues before the CDR3 end; the end is taken from the germline J gene. The chain uses TRBV7-9 and TRBJ1-5, with D tentatively TRBD1 (5 bases). The CDR3 spans 15 residues. Germline V gives CDR1 SEHNR, CDR2 FQNEAQ (reference sequence). V lost 3 bases and J 1 base, leaving 10 bases between the germline ends. Partial CDR3 DNA: TGTGCCAGCAGCTTCCAGGACAACAGCAATCAGCCC. It translates to CASSFQDNSNQP. In full, the CDR3 is CASSFQDNSNQPQHF.

In this sample, this clone turned up many times. The CDR3 is cut off 3 residues early in the read; its end comes from the germline J gene. This sequence joins TRBV7-3 and TRBJ2-1, with D possibly matching TRBD1 (6 bases). The germline V gene has CDR1 SGHTA and CDR2 FQGTGA. This CDR3 spans 18 amino acids. Trimming removed 5 bases at V and 1 base at J, with 21 bases between. The part of the CDR3 DNA that was read is TGTGCCAGCAGCCCCCGTCCCCCCGACAGGACATCCTACAATGAG. Translating it yields CASSPRPPDRTSYNE. The entire CDR3 is CASSPRPPDRTSYNEQFF.

This clone was picked up many times. The read finishes 3 residues shy of the CDR3 end, and the germline J gene is used to complete it. The V and J genes are TRBV30 and TRBJ1-4, with 8 positions matching TRBD1. V lost 2 bases to trimming and J lost 3 bases; unmatched junction nucleotides: 5. The CDR3 consists of 15 residues. From germline, CDR1 is GTSNPN and CDR2 SVGIG (reference sequence). The covered CDR3 bases are TGTGCCTGGAGTCAGGGGGCGCCGGCTAATGAAAAA. Translated, it gives CAWSQGAPANEK. The complete CDR3 sequence is CAWSQGAPANEKLFF. Based on the CDR3 plus reference TRBV30 and TRBJ1-4, the full variable domain is SQTIHQWPATLVQPVGSPLSLECTVEGTSNPNLYWYRQAAGRGLQLLFYSVGIGQISSEVPQNLSASRPQDRQFILSSKKLLLSDSGFYLCAWSQGAPANEKLFFGSGTQLSVL.

This clone has ten or more counts. The read falls 3 residues short of the CDR3 end, and the missing part is taken from the germline J gene. The chain joins TRBV6-2 or TRBV6-3 to TRBJ1-6, with D uncertain. The ends were cut back, 5 bases at V and 6 bases at J, with 8 bases in the middle. CDR1 is MNHEY, CDR2 SVGEGT, per germline. This CDR3 has 13 amino acids. Here the CDR3 reads CASSRDSNSPLHF. The sequenced part of the CDR3 DNA is TGTGCCAGCAGTCGCGACTCTAATTCACCC.

This clone was found many times. The CDR3 end falls 3 residues outside the read, so it is completed with the germline J gene. The chain has TRBV12-3 or TRBV12-4 and TRBJ2-7; possibly TRBD1 for D (6 bases). The CDR3 loop spans 15 amino acids. The V gene lost 5 bases and the J gene lost 1 base, with 15 bases spanning the gap. The CDR3 reads CASSRQGFGSYEQYF. Incomplete CDR3 DNA: TGTGCCAGCAGTCGCCAGGGGTTTGGGTCCTACGAG.

The table lists this clone with a few counts. The CDR3 extends 3 residues past the end of the read, so its final part is completed from the germline J gene. V gene TRBV2 combines with J gene TRBJ2-1; D unresolved. Trimming shortened V by 2 bases and J by 0 bases, and 8 bases separated the two germline ends. The CDR3 is 15 amino acids. Looked up from germline, CDR1 is SNHLY and CDR2 is FYNNEI. CDR3 bases read: TGTGCCAGCAGTGAAATCCAGTCCTCCTACAATGAG. The encoded protein is CASSEIQSSYNE. The entire CDR3 protein is CASSEIQSSYNEQFF.

This clone has at least ten counts. The read halts 3 residues ahead of the CDR3 end, with the missing end drawn from the germline J gene. This sequence joins TRBV28 and TRBJ2-5; 12 nucleotides line up with TRBD1. The ends lost 3 bases at V and 5 bases at J; junction bases unmatched: 7. CDR1 is MDHEN and CDR2 is SYDVKM in the germline V gene. This CDR3 is 16 amino acids long. The sequenced CDR3 bases are TGTGCCAGCAGTTTGGGCGGGACAGGGGGCGCGGAGACC. Translation: CASSLGGTGGAET. The whole CDR3 reads CASSLGGTGGAETQYF.

This clone showed up just a few times. The read stops 3 residues short of the end of the CDR3; the missing end is completed from the germline J gene. The gene calls are TRBV19 and TRBJ1-1; D unresolved. V was clipped by 7 bases and J by 4 bases, with 22 bases between them. CDR3 length: 16 amino acids. Germline V gene data show CDR1 as LNHDA and CDR2 as SQIVND (reference sequence). The CDR3 bases that were read are TGTGCCAGTACCCCACTTGAGACATATAGAGGCACTGAA. This translates into CASTPLETYRGTE. The full-length CDR3 reads as CASTPLETYRGTEAFF.

This clone has at least ten counts. The CDR3 extends 3 residues past the end of the read, so its final part is completed from the germline J gene. V and J are TRBV19 and TRBJ2-2; perhaps TRBD2 as D (6 bases). Trimming took off 7 bases at V and 1 base at J, with 16 bases between the two ends. The CDR3 length is 16 residues. Germline assignment: CDR1 LNHDA and CDR2 SQIVND (reference sequence). The sequenced CDR3 bases are TGTGCCAGTACGGCGGGGTGGGGGTGGAACACCGGGGAG. Its translation: CASTAGWGWNTGE. The full CDR3 reads CASTAGWGWNTGELFF.

This clone was counted ten times or more. The read terminates 3 residues before the CDR3 end, so the remaining end is supplied by the germline J gene. The genes are TRBV5-4 and TRBJ2-6; no clear D. The V end was cut by 4 bases, the J end by 6 bases, with 8 bases between. The CDR3 runs to 13 residues. CDR1 SGHNT and CDR2 YYREEE come from the germline V gene (reference sequence). The CDR3 loop is CASSRETANVLTF. CDR3 DNA (partial): TGTGCCAGCAGCCGCGAAACGGCCAACGTC.

This clone showed up just a few times. The junction departs from germline at one end; a sequencing error may be responsible. The read ends 3 residues early relative to the CDR3; the germline J gene fills the gap. Other nucleotide sequences from this sample produce the same CDR3. This chain links TRBV7-9 with TRBJ1-2; perhaps TRBD1 as D (5 bases). The V gene's germline CDR1 is SEHNR and CDR2 FQNEAQ (reference sequence). CDR3 size: 14 residues. The CDR3 loop is CSSSRDSPTDGYTF. The DNA read from the CDR3 is TGTTCCAGCAGCAGGGACTCGCCTACGGATGGC. The full variable domain, completed using reference TRBV7-9 and TRBJ1-2, is DTGVSQNPRHKITKRGQNVTFRCDPISEHNRLYWYRQTLGQGPEFLTYFQNEAQLEKSRLLSDRFSAERPKGSFSTLEIQRTEQGDSAMYLCSSSRDSPTDGYTFGSGTRLTVV.

This clone has a count of ten or more. With the read ending 3 residues before the CDR3 end, the germline J gene is used to fill in that end. V is TRBV2 and J is TRBJ2-3; tentatively, D is TRBD2 (6 bases). From germline, CDR1 is SNHLY and CDR2 FYNNEI. CDR3 length equals 14 residues. The V gene lost 4 bases and the J gene lost 4 bases, with 12 bases spanning the gap. The DNA read from the CDR3 is TGTGCCAGCAGTGGTAGCGGCCCCCCAGATACG. Encoded protein: CASSGSGPPDT. The entire CDR3 sequence reads CASSGSGPPDTQYF.

There are many counts of this clone. The read comes to an end 3 residues before the CDR3 does, leaving the germline J gene to fill in the end. V gene TRBV20-1 combines with J gene TRBJ2-2; 7 bases are shared with TRBD1. The CDR3 runs 15 residues. Looked up from germline, CDR1 is DFQATT and CDR2 is SNEGSKA (reference sequence). V shed 0 bases and J 3 bases; nucleotides not matched to a gene: 4. Incomplete CDR3 DNA: TGCAGTGCTAGAGATGGGCAGGGGGACACCGGGGAG. Protein: CSARDGQGDTGE. The entire CDR3 is CSARDGQGDTGELFF.

This clone was picked up many times. The CDR3 is cut off 3 residues early in the read; its end comes from the germline J gene. J is TRBJ2-1 and V is TRBV6-1; no clear D gene. CDR3 length equals 13 residues. The germline gives CDR1 MNHNS, CDR2 SASEGT. V was trimmed by 0 bases and J by 6 bases, leaving 6 bases between them. The part of the CDR3 DNA that was read is TGTGCCAGCAGTGAAGCTTCAGTCAATGAG. Amino acid sequence: CASSEASVNE. The entire CDR3 is CASSEASVNEQFF.

This clone was recorded many times. The CDR3 end falls 3 residues outside the read, so it is completed with the germline J gene. The rearrangement links TRBV27 to TRBJ1-1; a weak D match, TRBD1 (5 bases). The V and J ends lost 5 bases and 5 bases respectively, with 15 bases between them. CDR1 and CDR2 from the germline V gene are MNHEY and SMNVEV (reference sequence). The CDR3 length is 14 residues. The CDR3: CASSQQLRGTEAFF. The CDR3 DNA, read in part, is TGTGCCAGCAGTCAACAGCTCCGGGGGACTGAA.

In its sample, this clone was seen many times. From the germline J gene comes the end of the CDR3, since the read stops 3 residues before it. This chain uses TRBV28 with TRBJ2-1, with D possibly being TRBD2 (5 bases). The CDR3 loop spans 16 amino acids. V was trimmed by 4 bases and J by 3 bases, leaving 16 bases between them. Germline CDR1 and CDR2: MDHEN and SYDVKM. CDR3 DNA (partial): TGTGCCAGCAGTTCCCCTGGAGCGGCCCACTACAATGAG. Translated, it gives CASSSPGAAHYNE. The entire CDR3 protein reads CASSSPGAAHYNEQFF. Full variable domain (remainder filled in from reference TRBV28 and TRBJ2-1): DVKVTQSSRYLVKRTGEKVFLECVQDMDHENMFWYRQDPGLGLRLIYFSYDVKMKEKGDIPEGYSVSREKKERFSLILESASTNQTSMYLCASSSPGAAHYNEQFFGPGTRLTVL.

This clone occurred many times. The read finishes 3 residues shy of the CDR3 end, and the germline J gene is used to complete it. The genes are TRBV19 and TRBJ2-3; 16 positions match TRBD2. The CDR3 totals 15 residues. Germline CDR1 reads LNHDA; CDR2 reads SQIVND (reference sequence). The junction had 3 bases not matched to a gene; V was cut back by 6 bases and J by 6 bases. The CDR3 loop is CASSPGLAGGDTQYF. CDR3 DNA (partial): TGTGCCAGTAGCCCGGGACTAGCGGGAGGGGATACG.

This clone was recorded at least ten times. The observed sequence ends 3 residues before the CDR3 terminus, with the missing tail filled in from the germline J gene. The chain employs TRBV10-3 and TRBJ1-5, with TRBD1 matching 7 bases. CDR3 length: 14 residues. V gave up 4 bases and J gave up 5 bases; unmatched junction bases: 5. CDR1 ENHRY and CDR2 SYGVKD come from the germline V gene. CDR3 DNA, as far as it was read: TGTGCCATCAGTGGGCAGGGGGGAGATCAGCCC. The encoded protein is CAISGQGGDQP. The CDR3 in full is CAISGQGGDQPQHF.

This clone has at least ten counts. The sequenced fragment ends 3 residues before the CDR3 boundary, so the rest is inferred from the germline J gene. The chain links TRBV19 to TRBJ1-1, with 8 nucleotides matching TRBD1. The germline V gene has CDR1 LNHDA and CDR2 SQIVND (reference sequence). J lost 1 base, V lost 6 bases, and 4 bases had no gene match. There are 14 residues in the CDR3. CDR3 amino acids: CASRTGGTNTEAFF. CDR3 DNA (partial): TGTGCCAGTAGAACAGGGGGGACGAACACTGAA.

This clone was seen many times. The read comes to an end 3 residues before the CDR3 does, leaving the germline J gene to fill in the end. V and J are TRBV20-1 and TRBJ2-7, with D perhaps TRBD1 (5 bases). The germline V gene encodes CDR1 DFQATT and CDR2 SNEGSKA (reference sequence). The CDR3 spans 14 residues. V was shortened by 6 bases and J by 0 bases, with 15 bases between the two germline ends. CDR3 loop: CSAPQDGRSYEQYF. The sequenced part of the CDR3 DNA is TGCAGTGCGCCACAGGACGGTCGCTCCTACGAG.

This clone was seen more than once but under ten times. The read comes to an end 3 residues before the CDR3 does, leaving the germline J gene to fill in the end. The rearrangement uses TRBV19 and TRBJ1-5; maybe TRBD1 (5 bases). Looked up from germline, CDR1 is LNHDA and CDR2 is SQIVND (reference sequence). This CDR3 is 16 amino acids long. V was pared by 7 bases and J by 5 bases, with 21 bases between. CDR3 DNA (partial): TGTGCCAGTACCATCCTTGGTCGGGGGTCCTATCAGCCC. Amino acids: CASTILGRGSYQP. The whole CDR3 protein is CASTILGRGSYQPQHF.

In this sample, this clone turned up many times. The missing CDR3 end, 3 residues past where the read stops, is filled in from the germline J gene. The chain employs TRBV5-6 and TRBJ1-1; D unresolved. The germline gives CDR1 SGHDT, CDR2 YYEEEE. This CDR3 has 13 residues. V was clipped by 0 bases and J by 1 base, with 4 bases between them. The sequenced CDR3 bases are TGTGCCAGCAGCTTGGGGGCGAACACTGAA. It yields the protein CASSLGANTE. The full CDR3 protein reads CASSLGANTEAFF.